This TCR beta chain derives from a study of T cells after yellow fever vaccination. This clonotype has more than one count but fewer than ten. The antigen is unknown. The CDR3 runs 13 residues. V lost 0 bases to trimming and J lost 5 bases, with 7 bases between them. Germline values: CDR1 SGHAT, CDR2 FQNNGV. Notes on the study in general: FACS-sorted repertoires could harbor abundant contaminating bulk-population clonotypes. Weaker, the secondary response peaked sooner, at day 5 versus 15. Clones that expanded after primary vaccination mostly reappeared after the booster (roughly 95% CD4, 70% to 90% CD8).

TCRdb used MiXCR to reprocess the 5' RACE reads, holding one entry per CDR3 protein. Found here are hundreds of thousands of distinct CDR3 sequences, approximately 15% of them singletons; the top ten hold about 14%. The sequenced sample was PBMCs, obtained on the day of the yellow fever booster vaccination. The V call is TRBV11-2, the J call TRBJ1-2; D remains unclear. This clonotype was sampled from a man aged 30 to 45 who received the YFV17D yellow fever vaccine. The chain's CDR3 is CASSLEGWYGYTF. CDR3 nucleotides: TGTGCCAGCAGCTTAGAGGGGTGGTATGGCTACACCTTC.